This T cell receptor (beta chain) was captured in a study of T-cell reconstitution after alpha-beta-depleted transplantation in children. Regarding the study as a whole: High day-60 TCRbeta diversity in some patients came from surviving recipient T cells and thymic progenitors. Expanded graft clones numbering several hundred reportedly gave rise to alpha-beta T cells about two months after transplant. Once a year had passed after transplant, T-cell counts and diversity came mostly from newly produced T cells.

In its sample, this clonotype was seen many times. The antigen remains undetermined. During its preparation, the TCRbeta library received unique molecular identifiers. A single record per CDR3 protein comes from TCRdb applying MiXCR to the PCR reads. Here the sample spans under 75,000 distinct CDR3 sequences, 9.5% to 13% being singletons. The TCR was taken from a boy aged 5-17 years with acute myeloid leukemia, due to receive a stem cell transplant. The material sequenced was PBMCs, taken before TCRalphabeta/CD19-depleted stem cell transplant.

The CDR3 coding sequence is TGTGCCAGCAGCATAACTTTCAACAATGAGCAGTTCTTC. This gives the protein CASSITFNNEQFF. The chain carries TRBV28 and TRBJ2-1; D unresolved. V was trimmed by 6 bases and J by 5 bases, leaving 11 bases between them. The CDR3 extends over 13 amino acids. CDR1 is MDHEN and CDR2 is SYDVKM in the germline V gene.